The T cell receptor beta chain described here comes from a study of CD8 T cells in ankylosing spondylitis. TCRdb re-called the 5' RACE reads with MiXCR, one entry per CDR3 protein. The sample consists of some 200,000 distinct CDR3 sequences, 9.5% to 15% of them appearing once. Study results and limitations: Prior work had noted some motif variants in reactive arthritis blood and synovial fluid.

In this sample, this clonotype turned up a few times. Its specificity is not known. This CDR3 contains 12 residues. Trimming removed 3 bases from V and 13 bases from J, with 15 bases in between. The germline V gene has CDR1 SGHAT and CDR2 FQNNGV. The J gene is TRBJ1-2, the V gene TRBV11-2; D is perhaps TRBD1 (6 bases). This receptor was taken from a male donor with ankylosing spondylitis or in good health (not recorded which). The sample was blood, either unsorted or a sorted T cell fraction (not recorded which). CDR3 region: CASSLTGGNATF. In nucleotides, the CDR3 is TGTGCCAGCAGCTTGACAGGCGGCAATGCCACCTTC.